The clone carrying this T cell receptor beta chain was counted between two and nine times. Primed by a sample-barcoded 5' primer and a J-beta primer mix, a second PCR proceeded for 7 to 11 cycles. One entry per CDR3 protein results from TCRdb running MiXCR on the 5' RACE reads. This sample yields over 1.5 million distinct CDR3 sequences, of which around half are seen a single time; more than 2% belongs to the top ten. This sample is part of a study of blood T cells in healthy people across ages. Germline V gives CDR1 MDHEN, CDR2 SYDVKM. The CDR3 length is 16 residues. Trimming took off 5 bases at V and 2 bases at J, with 17 bases between the two ends.

Material for sequencing was blood. The sequence derives from a woman between 40 and 55 years old in good health. The genes are TRBV28 and TRBJ2-3, with unresolved D. The CDR3: CASSLPSGPNTDTQYF. In DNA form, the CDR3 reads TGTGCCAGCAGTCTCCCGTCGGGCCCTAACACAGATACGCAGTATTTT.